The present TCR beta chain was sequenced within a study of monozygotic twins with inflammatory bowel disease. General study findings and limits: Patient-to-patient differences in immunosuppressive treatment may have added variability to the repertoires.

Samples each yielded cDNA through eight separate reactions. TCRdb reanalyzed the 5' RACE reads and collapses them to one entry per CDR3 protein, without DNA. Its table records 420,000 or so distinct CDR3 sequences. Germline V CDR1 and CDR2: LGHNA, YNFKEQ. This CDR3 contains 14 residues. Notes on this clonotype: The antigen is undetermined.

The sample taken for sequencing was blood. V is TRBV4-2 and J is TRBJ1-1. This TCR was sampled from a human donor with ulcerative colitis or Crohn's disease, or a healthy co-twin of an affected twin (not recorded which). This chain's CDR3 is CASSQAAENTEAFF.